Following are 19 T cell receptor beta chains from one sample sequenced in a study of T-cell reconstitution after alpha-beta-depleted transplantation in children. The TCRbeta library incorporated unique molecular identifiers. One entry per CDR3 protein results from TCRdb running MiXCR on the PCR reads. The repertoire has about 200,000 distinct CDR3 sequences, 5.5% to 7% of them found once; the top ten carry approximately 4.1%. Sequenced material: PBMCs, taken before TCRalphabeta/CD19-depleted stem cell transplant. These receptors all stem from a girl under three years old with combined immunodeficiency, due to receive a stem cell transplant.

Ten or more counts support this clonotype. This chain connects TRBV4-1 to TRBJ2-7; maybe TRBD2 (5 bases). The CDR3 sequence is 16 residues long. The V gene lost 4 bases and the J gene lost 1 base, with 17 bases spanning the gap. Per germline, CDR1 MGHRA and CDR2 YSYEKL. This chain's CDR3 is CASSPRDGGVSYEQYF. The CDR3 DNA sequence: TGCGCCAGCAGCCCCCGCGACGGAGGAGTTTCCTACGAGCAGTACTTC.

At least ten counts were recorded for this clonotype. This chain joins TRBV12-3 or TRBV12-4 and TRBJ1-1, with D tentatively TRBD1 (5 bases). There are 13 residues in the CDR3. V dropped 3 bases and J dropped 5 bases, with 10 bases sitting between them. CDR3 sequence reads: CASSFGGGTEAFF. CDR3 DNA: TGTGCCAGCAGTTTCGGGGGAGGAACTGAAGCTTTCTTT.

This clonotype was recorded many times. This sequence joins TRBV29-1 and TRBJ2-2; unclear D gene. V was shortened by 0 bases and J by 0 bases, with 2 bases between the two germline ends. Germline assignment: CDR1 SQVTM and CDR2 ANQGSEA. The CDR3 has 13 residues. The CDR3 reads CSVEEPNTGELFF. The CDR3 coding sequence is TGCAGCGTTGAAGAGCCGAACACCGGGGAGCTGTTTTTT.

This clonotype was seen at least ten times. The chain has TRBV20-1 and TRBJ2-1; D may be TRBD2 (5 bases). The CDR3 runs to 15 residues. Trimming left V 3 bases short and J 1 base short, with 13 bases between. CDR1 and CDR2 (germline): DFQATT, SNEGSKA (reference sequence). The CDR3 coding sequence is TGCAGTGCTAGCCCTCTAGCTGATTCCTACAATGAGCAGTTCTTC. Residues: CSASPLADSYNEQFF.

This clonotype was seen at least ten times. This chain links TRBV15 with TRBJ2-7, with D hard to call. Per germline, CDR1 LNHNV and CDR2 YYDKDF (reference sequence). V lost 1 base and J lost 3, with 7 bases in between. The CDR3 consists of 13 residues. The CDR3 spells CATSRASGYEQYF. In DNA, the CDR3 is TGTGCCACCAGCAGAGCCTCCGGCTACGAGCAGTACTTC.

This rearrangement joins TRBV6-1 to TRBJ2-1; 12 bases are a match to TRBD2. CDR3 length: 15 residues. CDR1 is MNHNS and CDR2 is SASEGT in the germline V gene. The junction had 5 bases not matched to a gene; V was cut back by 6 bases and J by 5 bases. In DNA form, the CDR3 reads TGTGCCAGCAGCTCCGGACTAGCGGGGCACAATGAGCAGTTCTTC. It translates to CASSSGLAGHNEQFF.

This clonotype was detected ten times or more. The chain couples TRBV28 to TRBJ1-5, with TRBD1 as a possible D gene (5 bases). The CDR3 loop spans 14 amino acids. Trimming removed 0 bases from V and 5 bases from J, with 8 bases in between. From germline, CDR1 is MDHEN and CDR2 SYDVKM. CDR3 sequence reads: CASSLWVGDQPQHF. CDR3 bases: TGTGCCAGCAGTTTATGGGTAGGGGATCAGCCCCAGCATTTT.

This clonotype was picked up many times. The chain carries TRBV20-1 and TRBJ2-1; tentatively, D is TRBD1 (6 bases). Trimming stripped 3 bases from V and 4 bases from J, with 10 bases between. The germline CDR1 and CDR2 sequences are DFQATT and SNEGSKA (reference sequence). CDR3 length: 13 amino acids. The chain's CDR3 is CSARDSTYNEQFF. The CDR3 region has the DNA TGCAGTGCTAGGGACAGTACTTACAATGAGCAGTTCTTC.

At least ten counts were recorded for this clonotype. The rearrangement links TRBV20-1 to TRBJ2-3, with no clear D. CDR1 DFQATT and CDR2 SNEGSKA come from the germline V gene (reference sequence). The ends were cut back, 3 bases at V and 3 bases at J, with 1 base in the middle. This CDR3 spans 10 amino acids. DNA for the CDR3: TGCAGTGCTAGGACAGATACGCAGTATTTT. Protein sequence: CSARTDTQYF.

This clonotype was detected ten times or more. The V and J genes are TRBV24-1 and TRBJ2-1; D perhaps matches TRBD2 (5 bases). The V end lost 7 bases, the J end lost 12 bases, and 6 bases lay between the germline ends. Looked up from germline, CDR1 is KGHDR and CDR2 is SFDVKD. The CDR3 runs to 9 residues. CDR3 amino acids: CATSRGQFF. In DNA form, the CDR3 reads TGTGCCACCAGCCGGGGGCAGTTCTTC.

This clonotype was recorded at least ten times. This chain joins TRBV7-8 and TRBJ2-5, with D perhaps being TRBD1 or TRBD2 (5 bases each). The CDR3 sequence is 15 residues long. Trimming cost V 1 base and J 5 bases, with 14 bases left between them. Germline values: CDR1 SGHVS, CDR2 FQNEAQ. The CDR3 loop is CASSLGGLGEETQYF. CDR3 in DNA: TGTGCCAGCAGCTTAGGGGGCCTAGGGGAGGAGACCCAGTACTTC.

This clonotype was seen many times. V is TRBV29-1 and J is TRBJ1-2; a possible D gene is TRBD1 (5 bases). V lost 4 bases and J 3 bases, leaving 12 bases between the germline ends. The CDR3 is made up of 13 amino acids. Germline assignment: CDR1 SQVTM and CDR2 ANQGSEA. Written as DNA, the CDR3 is TGCAGCGTTGCGGGGGGAAGAGACTATGGCTACACCTTC. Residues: CSVAGGRDYGYTF.

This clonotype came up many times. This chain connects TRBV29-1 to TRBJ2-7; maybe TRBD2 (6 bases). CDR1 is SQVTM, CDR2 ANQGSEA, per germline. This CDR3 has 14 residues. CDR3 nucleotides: TGCAGTGCCTATGGCGGGGATAGCTCCTACGAGCAGTACTTC. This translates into CSAYGGDSSYEQYF.

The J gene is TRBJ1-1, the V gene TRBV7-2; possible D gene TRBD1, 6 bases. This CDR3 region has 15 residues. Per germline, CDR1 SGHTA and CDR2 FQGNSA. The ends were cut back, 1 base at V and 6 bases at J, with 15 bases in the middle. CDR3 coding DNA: TGTGCCAGCAGCTTAGAGGCCAGGGGTTCTTCTGAAGCTTTCTTT. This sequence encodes CASSLEARGSSEAFF.

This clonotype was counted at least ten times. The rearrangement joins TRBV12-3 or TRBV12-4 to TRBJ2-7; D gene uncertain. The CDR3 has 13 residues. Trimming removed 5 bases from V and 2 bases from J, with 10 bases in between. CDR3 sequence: CASSPGATYEQYF. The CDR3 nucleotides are TGTGCCAGCAGTCCTGGAGCGACCTACGAGCAGTACTTC.

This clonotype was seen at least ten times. CDR3 DNA sequence: TGTGCCAGCAGTTTAGGGCAGACTGGAAACACCATATATTTT. This codes for CASSLGQTGNTIYF. The chain couples TRBV12-3 or TRBV12-4 to TRBJ1-3; D is undetermined. Trimming removed 1 base from V and 2 bases from J, with 6 bases in between. This CDR3 has 14 amino acids.

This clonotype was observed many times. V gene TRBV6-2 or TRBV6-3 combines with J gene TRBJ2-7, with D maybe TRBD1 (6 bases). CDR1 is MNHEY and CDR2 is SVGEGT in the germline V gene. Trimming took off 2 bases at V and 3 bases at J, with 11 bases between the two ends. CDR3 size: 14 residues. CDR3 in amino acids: CASSYGGSYYEQYF. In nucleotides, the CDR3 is TGTGCCAGCAGTTACGGGGGCTCCTACTACGAGCAGTACTTC.

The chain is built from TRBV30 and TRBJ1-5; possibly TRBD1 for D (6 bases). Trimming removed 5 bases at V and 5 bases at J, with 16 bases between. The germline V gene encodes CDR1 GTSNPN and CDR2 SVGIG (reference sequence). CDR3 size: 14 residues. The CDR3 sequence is CAWARGFGYQPQHF. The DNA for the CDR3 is TGTGCCTGGGCCAGGGGTTTCGGGTATCAGCCCCAGCATTTT.

The CDR3 coding sequence is TGCGCCAGCAGCCACCCAAGCGGGGGCACAGATACGCAGTATTTT. The encoded protein is CASSHPSGGTDTQYF. The chain couples TRBV4-1 to TRBJ2-3; 7 bases agree with TRBD2. Losses at the gene ends were 3 bases for V and 1 base for J; bases not matched to a gene: 4. CDR1 and CDR2 from the germline V gene are MGHRA and YSYEKL. This CDR3 is built from 15 residues.